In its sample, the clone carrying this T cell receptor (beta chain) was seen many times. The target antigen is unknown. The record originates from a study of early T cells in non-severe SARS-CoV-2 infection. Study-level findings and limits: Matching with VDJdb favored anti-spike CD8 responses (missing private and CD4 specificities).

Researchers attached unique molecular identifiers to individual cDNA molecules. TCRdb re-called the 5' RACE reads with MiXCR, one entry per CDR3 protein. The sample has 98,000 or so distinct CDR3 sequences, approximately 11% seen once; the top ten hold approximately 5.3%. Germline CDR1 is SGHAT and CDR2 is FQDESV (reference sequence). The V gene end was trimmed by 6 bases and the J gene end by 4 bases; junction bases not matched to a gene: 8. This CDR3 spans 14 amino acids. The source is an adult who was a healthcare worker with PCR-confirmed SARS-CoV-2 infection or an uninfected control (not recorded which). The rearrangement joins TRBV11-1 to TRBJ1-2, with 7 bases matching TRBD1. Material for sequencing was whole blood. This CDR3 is CASRTTGRGYGYTF. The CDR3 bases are TGTGCCAGCAGGACGACAGGGCGCGGCTATGGCTACACCTTC.